The T cell receptor (beta chain) under discussion was sequenced for a study of OX40 agonist ivuxolimab in advanced cancers. Some background on the complete study: The costimulatory receptor OX40 (CD134) was targeted by ivuxolimab, a fully human IgG2 agonistic monoclonal antibody. Among the roughly 52 dose-escalation patients, about 19 had hepatocellular carcinoma, roughly 15 melanoma, 9 renal cell carcinoma and 9 head and neck cancer. Intravenous ivuxolimab was administered to patients every 2 weeks at six dose levels: 0.01, 0.1, 0.3, 1.5, 3 and 10 mg/kg. Peripheral TCRbeta sequencing aimed to test whether ivuxolimab altered TCR sequence diversity and caused clonal T-cell expansion. Prior anti-PD-1, anti-PD-L1 or anti-CTLA-4 therapy was permitted, and checkpoint inhibitors had been received by about 36% of dose-escalation patients. Partial responses occurred in three dose-escalation patients: two with cutaneous melanoma and one with hepatocellular carcinoma. In the dose-escalation cohort, 70% to 85% of patients were male, and the mean age was approximately 60 years, with a range of roughly 23 to 85. The monotherapy dose-escalation portion (N of about 49 patients) of the phase I ivuxolimab trial is reported in the paper. Points the paper makes about the study in general: On average, CD8+ T cells showed more expanded clones than CD4+ T cells after ivuxolimab. Low levels of normalized T-cell clonal expansion were also shown by some nonresponding patients. In the 0.1-3.0 mg/kg groups, partial responders had among the lowest normalized peripheral clonal expansion, particularly in CD8+ T cells. The antigen specificity of the peripheral T cells that underwent clonal expansion was not determined. Clonal expansion of both CD4+ and CD8+ blood T cells was observed from baseline to week 6 at doses 0.1 to 3.0 mg/kg.

From a lookup of the germline V gene (reference sequence), CDR1 and CDR2 are LNHDA and SQIVND. V lost 2 bases and J lost 2 bases; the stretch between them is 10 bases long. The CDR3 holds 15 amino acids from the cysteine to the phenylalanine. The retained sequence is limited to the CDR3, 45 bases, with the frame set at the first base. Details on this clone: Its recognized antigen is unknown. No quality values exist for individual bases; no much larger clone is one base distant.

To sequence the TCRbeta CDR3 region, genomic DNA was isolated from the sorted cells. TCRbeta CDR3 regions were sequenced using the immunoSEQ Assay. In its TCRdb copy, this immuneACCESS table keeps in-frame sequences only and misses some clones. Where compared with another copy, unresolved V genes explain less than half of these, and the others have no known cause. The sample table records about 76,000 clones; approximately 83% of these occur just once. Approximately 5.1% of the sample rests with the top ten. The trial excluded patients who had a history of autoimmune disease or who were on systemic immunosuppression. Peripheral blood for TCR sequencing was drawn from every dose cohort at baseline, at cycle 4 day 1 and at cycle 7 day 1. Samples were obtained from an open-label, multicenter, first-in-human phase I dose-escalation trial of ivuxolimab. The trial enrolled adults with locally advanced or metastatic head and neck squamous cell, hepatocellular, melanoma or renal cell carcinoma. Before TCR sequencing, CD4+ and CD8+ T cells were separately sorted from peripheral blood.

Here the chain combines TRBV19 and TRBJ2-1; the D gene cannot be named for sure. This TCR came from an adult with an advanced solid tumor such as melanoma, head and neck, liver or kidney cancer. The sequencing used CD4+ or CD8+ T cells sorted from blood, collected in a trial of the OX40 agonist ivuxolimab. CDR3 reads: CASSISTFPYNEQFF. The base sequence is TGTGCCAGTAGTATATCCACATTTCCCTACAATGAGCAGTTCTTC.